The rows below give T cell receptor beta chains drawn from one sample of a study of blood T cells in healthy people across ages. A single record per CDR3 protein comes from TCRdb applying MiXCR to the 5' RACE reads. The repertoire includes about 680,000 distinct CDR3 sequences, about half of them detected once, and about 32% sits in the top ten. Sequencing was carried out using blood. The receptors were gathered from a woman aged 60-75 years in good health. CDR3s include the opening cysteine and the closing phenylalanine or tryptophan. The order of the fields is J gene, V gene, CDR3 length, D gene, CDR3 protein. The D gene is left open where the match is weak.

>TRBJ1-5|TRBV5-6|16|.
CASSLERANPNQPQHF
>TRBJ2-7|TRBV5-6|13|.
CASSLPSSYEQYF
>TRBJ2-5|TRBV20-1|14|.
CSAGVKGYEETQYF
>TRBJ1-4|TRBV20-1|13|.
CSASGGVVEKLFF
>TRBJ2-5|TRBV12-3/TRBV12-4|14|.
CASSLGRSQETQYF
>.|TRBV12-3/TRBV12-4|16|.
CASRSHGPKLNNEQYF
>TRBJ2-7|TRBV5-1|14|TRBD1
CASRPSTGVDEQYF
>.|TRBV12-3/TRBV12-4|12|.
CASSDGGYEQYF
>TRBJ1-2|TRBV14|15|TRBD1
CASSQVTGANYGYTF
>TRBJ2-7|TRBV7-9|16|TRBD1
CASSLAEGQGTYEQYF
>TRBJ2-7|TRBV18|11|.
CASADTHEQYF
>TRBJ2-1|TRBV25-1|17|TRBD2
CASSGGLGQSSYNEQFF
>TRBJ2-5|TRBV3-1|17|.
CASSQEMQIGGQETQYF
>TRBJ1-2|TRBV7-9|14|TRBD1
CASSVLTGTDGYTF
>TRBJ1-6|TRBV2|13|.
CASRAGSHSPLHF
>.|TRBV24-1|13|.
CATSSGAASEQYF
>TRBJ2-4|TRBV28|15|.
CASSLTGNAKNIQYF
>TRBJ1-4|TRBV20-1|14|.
CSASKIATNEKLFF
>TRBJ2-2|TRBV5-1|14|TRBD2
CASSEGLHTGELFF
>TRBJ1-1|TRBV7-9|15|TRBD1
CASSSGTDGAREAFF
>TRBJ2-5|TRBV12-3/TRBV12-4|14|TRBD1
CASSRDRAQETQYF
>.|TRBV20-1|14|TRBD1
CSAQAPGQFYEQYF
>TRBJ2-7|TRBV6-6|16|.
CASSYSTGLPSYEQYF
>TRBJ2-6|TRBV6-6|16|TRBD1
CASRETGGGGANVLTF